This T cell receptor beta chain was identified in a study of blood T cell repertoires in COVID-19. Study-wide context: PBMCs, B-cell-depleted T cells, or T cells provided the cDNA or gDNA that made up the material.

The assay was immunoSEQ multiplex PCR, and TCRdb's table has in-frame clones only and misses some. The data contain over 250,000 clones, around 84% of them singletons. The V and J ends lost 1 base and 4 bases respectively, with 14 bases between them. Germline V gene sequence: CDR1 GTSNPN, CDR2 SVGIG (reference sequence). The CDR3 is made up of 15 amino acids. The gene calls are TRBV30 and TRBJ1-5, with TRBD1 as a possible D gene (5 bases). The sequenced sample was peripheral blood. The sequence derives from a human donor with COVID-19, enrolled during active disease. The donor label of this sample is uncertain. In DNA, the CDR3 is TGTGCCTGGAGTGGTCCGGAGGGGTGGAATCAGCCCCAGCATTTT. It specifies CAWSGPEGWNQPQHF.